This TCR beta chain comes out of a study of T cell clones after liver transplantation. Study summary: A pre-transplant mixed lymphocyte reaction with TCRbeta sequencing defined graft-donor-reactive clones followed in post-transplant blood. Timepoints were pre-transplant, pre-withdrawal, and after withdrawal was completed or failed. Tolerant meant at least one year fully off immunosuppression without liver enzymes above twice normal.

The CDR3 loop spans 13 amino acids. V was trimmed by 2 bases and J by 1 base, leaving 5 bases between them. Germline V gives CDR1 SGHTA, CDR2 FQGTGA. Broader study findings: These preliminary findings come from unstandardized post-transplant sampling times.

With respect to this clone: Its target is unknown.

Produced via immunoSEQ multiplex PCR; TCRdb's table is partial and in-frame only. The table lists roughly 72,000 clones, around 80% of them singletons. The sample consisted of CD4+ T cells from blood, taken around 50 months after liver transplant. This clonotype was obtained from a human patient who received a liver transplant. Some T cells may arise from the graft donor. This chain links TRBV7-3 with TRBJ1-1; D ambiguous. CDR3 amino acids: CASSLWQNTEAFF. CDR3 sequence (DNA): TGTGCCAGCAGCTTATGGCAGAACACTGAAGCTTTCTTT.